The 18 T cell receptor beta chains reported below all come from one sample, sequenced in a study of blood T cell repertoires in COVID-19 (dated by TCRdb to 2018 to 2020). Libraries were constructed by the immunoSEQ multiplex PCR assay. TCRdb took this table from immuneACCESS and kept in-frame rearrangements with V and J called. Such tables lack part of the clones; where checked against another copy, unresolved V genes explain under half of the gap, and the rest is unexplained. The sample data list 200,000 to 250,000 clones, and around nine tenths of these were observed just once. The ten biggest clones cover roughly 2.6% of the sample. The source material was peripheral blood. All receptors come from a woman in her sixties or seventies with acute or convalescent COVID-19.

The chain combines TRBV7-9 with TRBJ1-1; 8 bases agree with TRBD1. The J segment lost 3 bases and the V segment lost 5 bases, leaving 14 bases of the junction unmatched. The CDR3 is 17 amino acids. The germline V gene has CDR1 SEHNR and CDR2 FQNEAQ (reference sequence). Here the CDR3 DNA reads TGTGCCAGCAGCCGGGACAGGACGGGCGTGGGCTACACTGAAGCTTTCTTT. Translation gives CASSRDRTGVGYTEAFF.

This chain joins TRBV11-3 and TRBJ2-1; TRBD1 matches at 8 bases. CDR1 SGHNT and CDR2 YENEEA come from the germline V gene. The V and J ends lost 3 bases and 5 bases, in that order; junction bases with no gene match: 12. The CDR3 runs to 17 residues. The CDR3 region has the DNA TGTGCCAGCAGCTTGACCGCTGGGACAGGCGGGGACAATGAGCAGTTCTTC. Translation gives CASSLTAGTGGDNEQFF.

The chain joins TRBV9 to TRBJ2-7, with 8 nucleotides matching TRBD1. CDR1 is SGDLS, CDR2 YYNGEE, per germline. Trimming took 3 bases from V and 3 from J; bases not matched to a gene: 8. The CDR3 is 15 amino acids. CDR3 protein: CASSARQGSLYEQYF. The CDR3 bases are TGTGCCAGCAGCGCCCGACAGGGGTCCCTCTACGAGCAGTACTTC. The entire variable domain, with the rest obtained from reference TRBV9 and TRBJ2-7, is as follows: DSGVTQTPKHLITATGQRVTLRCSPRSGDLSVYWYQQSLDQGLQFLIQYYNGEERAKGNILERFSAQQFPDLHSELNLSSLELGDSALYFCASSARQGSLYEQYFGPGTRLTVT.

The chain recombines TRBV7-6 with TRBJ2-7, with TRBD1 matching over 8 bases. The J segment lost 5 bases and the V segment lost 2 bases, leaving 2 bases of the junction unmatched. Germline loops: CDR1 SGHVS, CDR2 FNYEAQ. The CDR3 contains 13 residues. The CDR3 here is CASSLQGADEQYF. CDR3 nucleotides: TGTGCCAGCAGCTTACAGGGGGCGGACGAGCAGTACTTC.

The gene calls are TRBV15 and TRBJ1-2; the match to TRBD1 covers 9 bases. V lost 3 bases, J lost 4 bases, and 15 bases stayed unmatched. Per germline, CDR1 LNHNV and CDR2 YYDKDF (reference sequence). The CDR3 extends over 18 amino acids. The CDR3 DNA reads as TGTGCCACCAGCAGTCCAATAACAGAGGGACAGGGTACCTATGGCTACACCTTC. This gives the protein CATSSPITEGQGTYGYTF.

DNA of the CDR3: TGTGCCAGCAGTTCCGGGACAGGGGGCCTCCTTTTCCAGTACTTC. It yields the protein CASSSGTGGLLFQYF. V usage is TRBV6-2 or TRBV6-3 and J usage is TRBJ2-5, with TRBD1 matching 12 bases. J was trimmed by 10 bases and V by 4 bases; bases with no gene match: 10. Germline CDR1 and CDR2: MNHEY and SVGEGT. The CDR3 sequence is 15 residues long.

There are a few counts of this clone. The chain links TRBV7-9 to TRBJ1-4; D is undetermined. Trimming left V 5 bases short and J 4 bases short, with 11 bases between. Germline values: CDR1 SEHNR, CDR2 FQNEAQ (reference sequence). The CDR3 has 14 amino acids. The CDR3 loop reads CASSPRNFNEKLFF. The CDR3 region has the DNA TGTGCCAGCAGCCCGAGGAACTTTAATGAAAAACTGTTTTTT.

The CDR3 DNA sequence: TGTGCCAGCAGCCAACGGGACAGAGCAATCAATGAGCAGTTCTTC. This sequence encodes CASSQRDRAINEQFF. This sequence joins TRBV3-1 (or the pseudogene TRBV3-2) and TRBJ2-1, with 7 bases lining up with TRBD1. Germline CDR1 is LGHDT and CDR2 is YNNKEL (reference sequence). V lost 2 bases and J lost 6; bases outside the gene matches: 7. This CDR3 region has 15 residues.

This clone came up once. The chain joins TRBV12-5 to TRBJ1-2; D unclear. CDR3 length equals 13 residues. Between the trimmed V and J ends, which lost 2 bases and 4 bases, there was a span of 8 bases. In germline, CDR1 is LGHNT, CDR2 FRNRAP. The CDR3 loop reads CASGLFPGYGYTF. The CDR3 coding sequence is TGTGCTAGTGGTTTGTTCCCCGGCTATGGCTACACCTTC. Supplemented by reference TRBV12-5 and TRBJ1-2, the full variable domain reads DARVTQTPRHKVTEMGQEVTMRCQPILGHNTVFWYRQTMMQGLELLAYFRNRAPLDDSGMPKDRFSAEMPDATLATLKIQPSEPRDSAVYFCASGLFPGYGYTFGSGTRLTVV.

The chain is built from TRBV7-8 and TRBJ1-6; 10 nucleotides agree with TRBD1. In germline, CDR1 is SGHVS, CDR2 FQNEAQ. The CDR3 covers 16 residues. Trimming took 4 bases from V and 6 from J; bases not matched to a gene: 6. CDR3 DNA sequence: TGTGCCAGCAGCTCCCGGGACAGGGGAAGTAATTCACCCCTCCACTTT. This translates into CASSSRDRGSNSPLHF.

Here the CDR3 DNA reads TGTGCCAGCAGCTTAGGTCCAGAACCTGGAAACACCATATATTTT. Its translation is CASSLGPEPGNTIYF. This rearrangement joins TRBV7-6 to TRBJ1-3; D not resolved. The CDR3 length is 15 residues. V was shortened by 1 base and J by 2 bases, with 9 bases between the two germline ends. Germline V gives CDR1 SGHVS, CDR2 FNYEAQ.

The chain has TRBV7-9 and TRBJ1-2; TRBD1 matches at 7 bases. V was clipped by 1 base and J by 6 bases; unmatched bases: 2. Germline assignment: CDR1 SEHNR and CDR2 FQNEAQ (reference sequence). CDR3 size: 13 residues. Here the CDR3 DNA reads TGTGCCAGCAGCTTAGAGGGGGCTAATGGCTACACCTTC. Amino acid sequence: CASSLEGANGYTF.

This chain joins TRBV11-2 and TRBJ2-5; TRBD2 agrees at 8 bases. This CDR3 region has 17 residues. Losses at the gene ends were 5 bases for V and 2 bases for J; bases not matched to a gene: 13. CDR1 and CDR2 (germline): SGHAT, FQNNGV. The CDR3 nucleotides are TGTGCCAGCAGCACTGCGCCCGGGGGGGCCGGGCAAGAGACCCAGTACTTC. Translating gives CASSTAPGGAGQETQYF.

The CDR3: CASSRTSGVRTDTQYF. The CDR3 DNA sequence: TGTGCCAGCAGCCGGACTAGCGGGGTCCGCACAGATACGCAGTATTTT. The chain has TRBV7-2 and TRBJ2-3; 12 bases fit TRBD2. J was trimmed by 1 base and V by 5 bases; bases with no gene match: 4. The germline CDR1 and CDR2 sequences are SGHTA and FQGNSA. The CDR3 totals 16 residues.

The chain employs TRBV7-9 and TRBJ2-1; TRBD1 is a possible D gene (5 bases). With 3 bases removed from V and 10 bases from J, the gap between germline ends came to 19 bases. Germline lookup yields CDR1 SEHNR and CDR2 FQNEAQ (reference sequence). The CDR3 has 15 amino acids. CDR3 amino acids: CASSFRVERTMEQFF. The CDR3 DNA follows: TGTGCCAGCAGCTTCCGGGTGGAGAGGACAATGGAGCAGTTCTTC.

This chain connects TRBV4-1 to TRBJ1-2; a weak D match, TRBD1 (6 bases). Germline CDR1 is MGHRA and CDR2 is YSYEKL. Trimming took 2 bases from V and 2 from J, leaving 12 bases between them. This CDR3 spans 15 amino acids. The chain's CDR3 is CASSQTPGENYGYTF. Written as DNA, the CDR3 is TGCGCCAGCAGCCAAACCCCAGGGGAGAACTATGGCTACACCTTC.

This chain uses TRBV4-3 with TRBJ2-3; 7 positions agree with TRBD1. Per germline, CDR1 LGHNA and CDR2 YSLEER. The CDR3 has 14 residues. V lost 6 bases to trimming and J lost 7 bases; unmatched junction nucleotides: 10. CDR3 protein: CASSGRGRGNTQYF. The CDR3 coding sequence is TGCGCCAGCAGTGGCAGGGGCAGGGGGAATACGCAGTATTTT.

A word on this clone: The germline gene is not matched at one end of the junction; a read error may be the cause. The chain links TRBV4-1 to TRBJ1-1; 11 bases are shared with TRBD1. The CDR3 covers 14 residues. In germline, CDR1 is MGHRA, CDR2 YSYEKL. The CDR3, as DNA: TGCGCCAGCAGCCAAGTTGGGGACCCGGGACAGGGGGTTTTT. Protein sequence: CASSQVGDPGQGVF.